These 25 T cell receptor beta chains were all obtained from the same sample, sequenced in a study of blood T cell repertoires in COVID-19. Sequencing used immunoSEQ multiplex PCR; TCRdb keeps in-frame clones, though not all of them. Altogether roughly 55,000 clones are present, 86% being singletons, with the ten largest covering over 9.5%. The sequenced material came from peripheral blood. These receptors all come from a man aged 65-85 years with active COVID-19.

There are a few counts of this clone. The chain employs TRBV24-1 and TRBJ2-6; D is uncertain. Germline lookup yields CDR1 KGHDR and CDR2 SFDVKD. The CDR3 has 15 amino acids. The V end was cut by 3 bases, the J end by 2 bases, with 7 bases between. CDR3 amino acids: CATSDGIPGANVLTF. The CDR3 DNA reads TGTGCCACCAGTGATGGCATTCCTGGGGCCAACGTCCTGACTTTC.

This clone occurred a few times. The genes are TRBV30 and TRBJ1-2; TRBD1 aligns across 7 bases. CDR1 GTSNPN and CDR2 SVGIG come from the germline V gene (reference sequence). The CDR3 extends over 17 amino acids. V shed 3 bases and J 0 bases; nucleotides not matched to a gene: 13. The CDR3 region has the DNA TGTGCCTGGAGATGGGGAAGGGGGCTATCAGCTAACTATGGCTACACCTTC. This translates into CAWRWGRGLSANYGYTF.

This chain's CDR3 is CASSQERQANTEAFF. CDR3 in DNA: TGTGCCAGCAGCCAAGAAAGGCAGGCTAACACTGAAGCTTTCTTT. The chain joins TRBV3-1 (or the pseudogene TRBV3-2) to TRBJ1-1; no definite D call. CDR1 is LGHDT, CDR2 YNNKEL, per germline (reference sequence). This CDR3 has 15 amino acids. The V end lost 0 bases, the J end lost 2 bases, and 10 bases lay between the germline ends.

The rearrangement links TRBV7-6 to TRBJ1-2; D might be TRBD1 (5 bases). The CDR3 totals 16 residues. The germline V and J ends were trimmed by 1 base and 14 bases, with 26 bases remaining between them. Germline V lookup: CDR1 SGHVS, CDR2 FNYEAQ. The CDR3 here is CASSLEAGRVASRLTF. The CDR3 DNA follows: TGTGCCAGCAGCTTAGAAGCTGGCAGGGTGGCGTCTCGTTTGACCTTC.

The CDR3 sequence: CASSLVEGTNQPQHF. DNA of the CDR3: TGTGCCAGCAGCTTAGTAGAGGGTACTAATCAGCCCCAGCATTTT. The chain recombines TRBV7-6 with TRBJ1-5; D is unresolved. CDR3 length: 15 amino acids. Trimming shortened V by 1 base and J by 4 bases, and 11 bases separated the two germline ends. CDR1 SGHVS and CDR2 FNYEAQ come from the germline V gene. The variable domain in full, with the rest retrieved from reference TRBV7-6 and TRBJ1-5, is GAGVSQSPRYKVTKRGQDVALRCDPISGHVSLYWYRQALGQGPEFLTYFNYEAQQDKSGLPNDRFSAERPEGSISTLTIQRTEQRDSAMYRCASSLVEGTNQPQHFGDGTRLSIL.

The rearrangement links TRBV5-4 to TRBJ1-2; 7 bases are a match to TRBD1. Germline CDR1 reads SGHNT; CDR2 reads YYREEE (reference sequence). The CDR3 consists of 14 residues. With V trimmed by 0 bases and J by 2 bases, 1 base remained unmatched. CDR3 residues: CASSLGQGNYGYTF. The CDR3 nucleotides read TGTGCCAGCAGCTTGGGACAGGGCAACTATGGCTACACCTTC.

The chain carries TRBV7-2 and TRBJ2-7; 12 bases agree with TRBD2. The CDR3 is 17 amino acids. Trimming cost V 2 bases and J 0 bases; bases outside gene matches: 5. The germline V gene encodes CDR1 SGHTA and CDR2 FQGNSA. DNA for the CDR3: TGTGCCAGCAGCTTAAATCCTAGCGGGGGGGCCTCCTACGAGCAGTACTTC. Amino acids: CASSLNPSGGASYEQYF. The whole variable domain, remainder taken from reference TRBV7-2 and TRBJ2-7, is GAGVSQSPSNKVTEKGKDVELRCDPISGHTALYWYRQSLGQGLEFLIYFQGNSAPDKSGLPSDRFSAERTGGSVSTLTIQRTQQEDSAVYLCASSLNPSGGASYEQYFGPGTRLTVT.

This rearrangement joins TRBV7-2 to TRBJ1-1; no firm D call. The CDR3 consists of 13 residues. The ends were cut back, 5 bases at V and 2 bases at J, with 9 bases in the middle. CDR1 and CDR2 from the germline V gene are SGHTA and FQGNSA. The DNA for the CDR3 is TGTGCCAGCAGCCTCGGGTCTAACACTGAAGCTTTCTTT. Translating gives CASSLGSNTEAFF.

The chain recombines TRBV9 with TRBJ1-2; 7 bases map to TRBD1. Germline CDR1 SGDLS, CDR2 YYNGEE. After removal of 3 bases from V and 8 bases from J, the junction contained 10 bases not matched to a gene. The CDR3 spans 14 residues. CDR3 in amino acids: CASSATGATMGYTF. The CDR3 DNA sequence: TGTGCCAGCAGCGCTACAGGGGCAACTATGGGCTACACCTTC.

CDR3 in amino acids: CASSPTGLGNTEAFF. As DNA, the CDR3 is TGCGCCAGCAGTCCGACAGGGTTGGGGAACACTGAAGCTTTCTTT. This rearrangement joins TRBV5-1 to TRBJ1-1, with 7 bases identical to TRBD1. With V trimmed by 5 bases and J by 1 base, 8 bases remained unmatched. There are 15 residues in the CDR3. Germline CDR1 is SGHRS and CDR2 is YFSETQ.

The CDR3 DNA reads as TGTGCCAGCAGACCAACCACAGGGGGCGCTAGCACAGATACGCAGTATTTT. It yields the protein CASRPTTGGASTDTQYF. The chain employs TRBV7-9 and TRBJ2-3; TRBD1 matches 9 bases. Germline V gene lookup returns CDR1 SEHNR and CDR2 FQNEAQ (reference sequence). The ends lost 6 bases at V and 0 bases at J; junction bases unmatched: 10. The CDR3 has 17 amino acids.

The chain uses TRBV5-6 and TRBJ1-4, with 11 bases that match TRBD1. Trimming at V came to 4 bases and at J to 8 bases, leaving 4 bases not matched to a gene. The CDR3 has 14 amino acids. From germline, CDR1 is SGHDT and CDR2 YYEEEE. CDR3 loop: CASSRGQGGEKLFF. The DNA of the CDR3 is TGTGCCAGCAGCAGGGGACAGGGGGGAGAAAAACTGTTTTTT.

The J gene is TRBJ2-2, the V gene TRBV19; D is uncertain. Trimming left V 0 bases short and J 1 base short, with 3 bases between. Germline V gene data show CDR1 as LNHDA and CDR2 as SQIVND (reference sequence). The CDR3 runs to 14 residues. CDR3 protein: CASSIDRNTGELFF. In nucleotides, the CDR3 is TGTGCCAGTAGTATAGATCGGAACACCGGGGAGCTGTTTTTT.

This chain uses TRBV5-1 with TRBJ1-1; D possibly corresponds to TRBD1 (5 bases). The CDR3 is 14 amino acids. Germline values: CDR1 SGHRS, CDR2 YFSETQ. V lost 2 bases and J 4 bases, leaving 12 bases between the germline ends. CDR3: CASSFGGLGTEAFF. CDR3 DNA sequence: TGCGCCAGCAGCTTTGGGGGGTTGGGCACTGAAGCTTTCTTT.

This chain connects TRBV4-1 to TRBJ2-5; 14 bases map to TRBD2. With V trimmed by 4 bases and J by 0 bases, 4 bases remained unmatched. From germline, CDR1 is MGHRA and CDR2 YSYEKL. The CDR3 covers 17 residues. The CDR3: CASSPTSGGEYQETQYF. CDR3 in DNA: TGCGCCAGCAGCCCGACTAGCGGGGGGGAATACCAAGAGACCCAGTACTTC.

The chain combines TRBV11-1 with TRBJ2-1; 9 bases agree with TRBD1. After removal of 2 bases from V and 8 bases from J, the junction contained 4 bases not matched to a gene. This CDR3 has 14 residues. Per germline, CDR1 SGHAT and CDR2 FQDESV (reference sequence). CDR3 coding DNA: TGTGCCAGCAGCTTACTACAGGGGGCCGATGAGCAGTTCTTC. Protein sequence: CASSLLQGADEQFF.

The rearrangement uses TRBV27 and TRBJ1-6; a weak D match, TRBD1 (6 bases). Between the trimmed V and J ends, which lost 5 bases and 2 bases, there was a span of 10 bases. Looked up from germline, CDR1 is MNHEY and CDR2 is SMNVEV (reference sequence). The CDR3 totals 15 residues. The CDR3 DNA reads TGTGCCAGCAGTGAACAGGGCCCCTATAATTCACCCCTCCACTTT. Its translation is CASSEQGPYNSPLHF.

The rearrangement uses TRBV7-8 and TRBJ1-3; D ambiguous. The CDR3 consists of 16 residues. Germline assignment: CDR1 SGHVS and CDR2 FQNEAQ. Between the trimmed V and J ends, which lost 0 bases and 4 bases, there was a span of 13 bases. CDR3 in amino acids: CASSLATGDDGNTIYF. CDR3 in DNA: TGTGCCAGCAGCTTAGCTACGGGAGATGACGGAAACACCATATATTTT.

The chain employs TRBV7-2 and TRBJ1-1, with no clear D. V was cut by 5 bases and J by 3 bases, with 16 bases left in between. This CDR3 spans 15 amino acids. CDR1 SGHTA and CDR2 FQGNSA come from the germline V gene. CDR3 bases: TGTGCCAGCAGCCCCCAGAGGAGGGTGGACACTGAAGCTTTCTTT. Its protein product is CASSPQRRVDTEAFF.

The chain carries TRBV9 and TRBJ2-7, with 10 nucleotides matching TRBD2. Germline loops: CDR1 SGDLS, CDR2 YYNGEE. This CDR3 is built from 16 residues. V shed 6 bases, J shed 4 bases, and the junction held 13 bases outside the gene matches. CDR3 in DNA: TGTGCCAGCACCACCGGGAGCGGGGGGGCCGAATACGAGCAGTACTTC. Its translation: CASTTGSGGAEYEQYF. Full variable domain (outside the CDR3, taken from reference TRBV9 and TRBJ2-7): DSGVTQTPKHLITATGQRVTLRCSPRSGDLSVYWYQQSLDQGLQFLIQYYNGEERAKGNILERFSAQQFPDLHSELNLSSLELGDSALYFCASTTGSGGAEYEQYFGPGTRLTVT.

The V call is TRBV10-2, the J call TRBJ2-5; D is perhaps TRBD1 (6 bases). Trimming removed 4 bases from V and 4 bases from J, with 25 bases in between. This CDR3 contains 18 residues. The germline V gene encodes CDR1 WSHSY and CDR2 SAAADI. This CDR3 reads CASSGQGRLGSALETQYF. CDR3 sequence (DNA): TGCGCCAGCAGTGGTCAGGGGCGTCTTGGTAGTGCTCTAGAGACCCAGTACTTC.

This chain connects TRBV7-2 to TRBJ2-2, with 12 positions matching TRBD1. Looked up from germline, CDR1 is SGHTA and CDR2 is FQGNSA. The V segment lost 5 bases and the J segment 3 bases; nucleotides outside the gene matches: 4. This CDR3 contains 16 residues. CDR3 in DNA: TGTGCCAGCAGCCCGGGACAGGGGGCTTACACCGGGGAGCTGTTTTTT. Translated: CASSPGQGAYTGELFF.

The V gene is TRBV11-2, the J gene TRBJ1-2, with 7 bases matching TRBD1. With V trimmed by 1 base and J by 2 bases, 1 base remained unmatched. CDR3 length: 14 residues. CDR1 and CDR2 (germline): SGHAT, FQNNGV. The CDR3 here is CASSLVQGNYGYTF. The DNA for the CDR3 is TGTGCCAGCAGCTTAGTACAGGGGAACTATGGCTACACCTTC.

The chain joins TRBV7-2 to TRBJ1-2; maybe TRBD1 (6 bases). The V gene lost 4 bases and the J gene lost 4 bases, with 19 bases spanning the gap. Germline loops: CDR1 SGHTA, CDR2 FQGNSA. This CDR3 has 16 residues. The CDR3 here is CASSWGHSLSGYGYTF. CDR3 DNA sequence: TGTGCCAGCAGCTGGGGACATTCATTAAGTGGCTATGGCTACACCTTC.

This chain links TRBV30 with TRBJ2-4; TRBD1 agrees at 10 bases. The CDR3 consists of 15 residues. The germline V gene has CDR1 GTSNPN and CDR2 SVGIG (reference sequence). V lost 1 base, J lost 6 bases, and 6 bases stayed unmatched. This CDR3 reads CAWSATGGAGNIQYF. The CDR3 DNA reads TGTGCCTGGAGTGCGACAGGGGGCGCGGGAAACATTCAGTACTTC.